The clone carrying this T cell receptor beta chain was seen repeatedly, ten times or more. Its specificity is not known. V was shortened by 3 bases and J by 3 bases, with 15 bases between the two germline ends. Germline CDR1 reads SGHTA; CDR2 reads FQGNSA. The CDR3 sequence is 15 residues long. This entry comes from a study of T cells in Graves' hyperthyroidism and ophthalmopathy. The overall study: Peripheral blood was drawn at first diagnosis, prior to all treatment.

Patients showing uncontrolled infection, other autoimmune disease, pregnancy or lactation were ineligible. The PBMCs studied were ones that came from 10 ml fresh peripheral blood. Template material for amplifying TCR beta CDR3 regions consisted of RNA transcripts. A set of HTBI primers served as the primers for a first-round RT-PCR of the TCR CDR3. TCRdb fed the multiplex PCR reads into MiXCR, producing one record per CDR3 protein. The table has under 350,000 distinct CDR3 sequences, over 15% seen once. Study-level results: From stable hyperthyroidism, ophthalmopathy was separated by a 13 V-J model.

This chain links TRBV7-2 with TRBJ2-7; D might be TRBD1 (6 bases). Sequences were obtained from blood. This receptor was obtained from a woman aged 55 to 70 with Graves' ophthalmopathy. CDR3 residues: CASSFQATGFYEQYF. The CDR3 DNA follows: TGTGCCAGCAGCTTTCAAGCGACAGGTTTCTACGAGCAGTACTTC.